One sample yielded the 28 T cell receptor beta chains listed below, sequenced in a study of T-cell memory formation after mild COVID-19. TCRdb re-called the 5' RACE reads through MiXCR, storing one row per CDR3 protein. The sample holds hundreds of thousands of distinct CDR3 sequences, 15% seen once. Source material: PBMCs or a T cell subset sorted from them (not recorded which). The receptors were sampled from a man in his late teens or twenties who had mild COVID-19 (a few samples of this study predate the infection). Cell type and time point are not known.

The chain couples TRBV20-1 to TRBJ2-7; 7 nucleotides agree with TRBD1. V shed 0 bases, J shed 5 bases, and the junction held 13 bases outside the gene matches. In germline, CDR1 is DFQATT, CDR2 SNEGSKA (reference sequence). The CDR3 length is 16 residues. In nucleotides, the CDR3 is TGCAGTGCTAGAGATTCGGGTAGGGGGCTTTGGGACGAGCAGTACTTC. As protein: CSARDSGRGLWDEQYF.

This clonotype has at least ten counts. This sequence joins TRBV6-5 and TRBJ2-1; D could derive from TRBD1 or TRBD2 (5 bases each). The CDR3 runs 18 residues. The germline V gene encodes CDR1 MNHEY and CDR2 SVGAGI. V was cut by 2 bases and J by 0 bases, with 17 bases left in between. The CDR3 DNA reads as TGTGCCAGCAGTTACGGGGACCCTACTCTGAGCTCCTACAATGAGCAGTTCTTC. This encodes CASSYGDPTLSSYNEQFF.

In its sample, this clonotype was seen a few times. The genes are TRBV6-6 and TRBJ2-7, with 16 bases matching TRBD2. This CDR3 has 16 amino acids. Germline V gene sequence: CDR1 MNHNY, CDR2 SVGAGI (reference sequence). V lost 6 bases and J lost 4; bases outside the gene matches: 6. This CDR3 is CASRGLAGGSRYEQYF. The CDR3 DNA reads TGTGCCAGCAGGGGACTAGCGGGGGGGAGTCGGTACGAGCAGTACTTC.

The chain couples TRBV24-1 to TRBJ1-1, with unresolved D. V was clipped by 10 bases and J by 3 bases, with 14 bases between them. The length of the CDR3 is 13 residues. CDR1 is KGHDR and CDR2 is SFDVKD in the germline V gene. The CDR3 region has the DNA TGTGCCACTCGCCCGGCTGGGGACACTGAAGCTTTCTTT. As protein: CATRPAGDTEAFF.

There are a few counts of this clonotype. This chain uses TRBV9 with TRBJ2-3; 9 nucleotides agree with TRBD1. The length of the CDR3 is 16 residues. The junction had 9 bases not matched to a gene; V was cut back by 4 bases and J by 3 bases. Germline V gene sequence: CDR1 SGDLS, CDR2 YYNGEE. The CDR3 loop reads CASSRSGQGATDTQYF. The DNA for the CDR3 is TGTGCCAGCAGCAGATCGGGACAGGGCGCTACAGATACGCAGTATTTT.

This clonotype has only a few counts. The chain combines TRBV10-3 with TRBJ1-2, with 7 bases lining up with TRBD1. CDR1 is ENHRY and CDR2 is SYGVKD in the germline V gene. The CDR3 runs 16 residues. V dropped 0 bases and J dropped 5; count of bases not matched to a gene: 9. The CDR3 DNA sequence: TGTGCCATCAGTGAGTCGCCGGCCGCGACAGGGTATGGCTACACCTTC. It encodes CAISESPAATGYGYTF.

V usage is TRBV20-1 and J usage is TRBJ2-1, with D unresolved. Germline loops: CDR1 DFQATT, CDR2 SNEGSKA (reference sequence). There are 11 residues in the CDR3. The DNA for the CDR3 is TGCAGGGCCACGGGCGGATCTGAGCAGTTCTTC. This codes for CRATGGSEQFF.

This clonotype was seen a handful of times. The chain couples TRBV20-1 to TRBJ1-1, with TRBD1 matching 9 bases. The V gene's germline CDR1 is DFQATT and CDR2 SNEGSKA (reference sequence). Trimming removed 4 bases from V and 4 bases from J; junction bases left unmatched: 13. There are 16 residues in the CDR3. CDR3 protein: CSANSKRTGDGTEAFF. In DNA, the CDR3 is TGCAGTGCTAACTCAAAACGGACAGGGGACGGCACTGAAGCTTTCTTT.

The chain combines TRBV7-2 with TRBJ1-2; D is unresolved. The CDR3 contains 14 residues. Trimming cost V 2 bases and J 4 bases, with 11 bases left between them. Germline assignment: CDR1 SGHTA and CDR2 FQGNSA. In nucleotides, the CDR3 is TGTGCCAGCAGCTTATTGGAAGGTGTCTATGGCTACACCTTC. This translates into CASSLLEGVYGYTF.

The CDR3 DNA is TGCAGCGCCAGTGCGGGCATATCCTACGAGCAGTACTTC. This encodes CSASAGISYEQYF. The rearrangement uses TRBV29-1 and TRBJ2-7, with D tentatively TRBD2 (5 bases). The CDR3 extends over 13 amino acids. Trimming cost V 7 bases and J 1 base, with 14 bases left between them. Germline V gene sequence: CDR1 SQVTM, CDR2 ANQGSEA.

This clonotype is a singleton in its sample. The gene calls are TRBV6-2 or TRBV6-3 and TRBJ1-1; possibly TRBD1 for D (5 bases). CDR1 is MNHEY and CDR2 is SVGEGT in the germline V gene. Trimming removed 10 bases from V and 2 bases from J, with 14 bases in between. This CDR3 region has 13 residues. As DNA, the CDR3 is TGTGCCACAAGGGACGAGCCCAACACTGAAGCTTTCTTT. The encoded protein is CATRDEPNTEAFF.

V usage is TRBV5-5 and J usage is TRBJ2-7, with 8 bases fitting TRBD2. Germline CDR1 is SGHKS and CDR2 is YYEKEE (reference sequence). CDR3 length: 19 amino acids. J gave up 7 bases and V 2 bases, and 23 bases lay outside the gene matches. CDR3 sequence (DNA): TGTGCCAGCAGCTTTTCCCCACAGGGAAAGCGCGGGGGGCTCGATGAGCAGTACGTC. Residues: CASSFSPQGKRGGLDEQYV.

J is TRBJ2-4 and V is TRBV5-4, with 7 bases that match TRBD1. CDR3 length equals 14 residues. Trimming at V came to 4 bases and at J to 7 bases, leaving 8 bases not matched to a gene. CDR1 SGHNT and CDR2 YYREEE come from the germline V gene (reference sequence). The CDR3 spells CASSHRQGGNIQYF. As DNA, the CDR3 is TGTGCCAGCAGCCACCGACAGGGCGGGAACATTCAGTACTTC.

This clonotype was counted only a few times. This sequence joins TRBV6-5 and TRBJ2-7; the D is unclear. Germline V lookup: CDR1 MNHEY, CDR2 SVGAGI. The CDR3 has 14 residues. V lost 0 bases and J 6 bases, leaving 12 bases between the germline ends. CDR3 protein: CASSYSQLSVEQYF. The CDR3 coding sequence is TGTGCCAGCAGTTACTCCCAGTTATCCGTCGAGCAGTACTTC.

This clonotype has a handful of counts. The V call is TRBV4-3, the J call TRBJ1-1; maybe TRBD1 (6 bases). Germline-derived CDR1 and CDR2 are LGHNA and YSLEER. Trimming removed 0 bases at V and 11 bases at J, with 19 bases between. The CDR3 runs 15 residues. Here the CDR3 DNA reads TGCGCCAGCAGCCAAGATGGGGGTTGGGCAGGGGTCGCTTTCTTT. Translating gives CASSQDGGWAGVAFF.

The chain couples TRBV12-3 or TRBV12-4 to TRBJ2-1; TRBD1 is a possible D gene (6 bases). V lost 2 bases and J 5 bases, leaving 10 bases between the germline ends. The CDR3 totals 14 residues. The CDR3 region is CASSLRQGNNEQFF. The CDR3, as DNA: TGTGCCAGCAGTTTACGGCAGGGGAACAATGAGCAGTTCTTC.

This clonotype was detected a few times. V gene TRBV11-2 combines with J gene TRBJ2-2; D uncertain. The CDR3 sequence is 15 residues long. Trimming removed 3 bases from V and 0 bases from J, with 8 bases in between. Germline-derived CDR1 and CDR2 are SGHAT and FQNNGV. The chain's CDR3 is CASSFIGANTGELFF. The CDR3 nucleotides read TGTGCCAGCAGCTTCATTGGGGCGAACACCGGGGAGCTGTTTTTT.

This clonotype showed up many times. This sequence joins TRBV29-1 and TRBJ1-1; no reliable D call. Trimming took 5 bases from V and 8 from J, leaving 15 bases between them. The germline V gene has CDR1 SQVTM and CDR2 ANQGSEA. The CDR3 runs to 12 residues. The CDR3 sequence: CSVCSQTPEAFF. The DNA for the CDR3 is TGCAGCGTTTGTTCCCAAACCCCCGAAGCTTTCTTT.

The chain is built from TRBV28 and TRBJ1-1; no clear D. Trimming pared 5 bases from V and 1 base from J, leaving 17 bases between. The CDR3 spans 16 residues. CDR1 and CDR2 from the germline V gene are MDHEN and SYDVKM. CDR3 residues: CASSHRRGIANTEAFF. The CDR3 nucleotides read TGTGCCAGCAGTCACCGACGGGGTATAGCGAACACTGAAGCTTTCTTT.

This clonotype was seen at least ten times. A junction end diverges from the germline sequence, so it may reflect a read error. This chain joins TRBV5-1 and TRBJ2-1, with D possibly matching TRBD2 (6 bases). Germline V gives CDR1 SGHRS, CDR2 YFSETQ. The CDR3 has 11 residues. The CDR3 region is CASSLGGEQFF. The CDR3 DNA reads as TGTGCCAGCAGCTTGGGAGGTGAGCAGTTCTTC.

The CDR3 nucleotides read TGTGCCAGCAGCCAAGATTTCTCAGGGCTTGGAAACATTCAGTACTTC. It is translated as CASSQDFSGLGNIQYF. This chain joins TRBV4-2 and TRBJ2-4; possible D gene TRBD1, 5 bases. Trimming took 0 bases from V and 6 from J, leaving 15 bases between them. Germline CDR1 and CDR2: LGHNA and YNFKEQ. CDR3 length equals 16 residues.

V gene TRBV5-6 combines with J gene TRBJ2-7; D call uncertain. The V end was cut by 5 bases, the J end by 2 bases, with 8 bases between. Germline CDR1 is SGHDT and CDR2 is YYEEEE. This CDR3 spans 12 amino acids. The CDR3 reads CASRLGAYEQYV. DNA for the CDR3: TGTGCCAGCAGGTTAGGTGCCTACGAGCAGTACGTC.

The rearrangement links TRBV5-1 to TRBJ1-2; D uncertain. Germline-derived CDR1 and CDR2 are SGHRS and YFSETQ. Deletions cut 5 bases from V and 6 bases from J, with 14 bases between. The CDR3 is 13 amino acids. The CDR3 DNA sequence: TGCGCCAGCAGTACTGAGGGATGGAATGGCTACACCTTC. This gives the protein CASSTEGWNGYTF.

This chain uses TRBV5-1 with TRBJ1-4, with D hard to call. Germline V gene sequence: CDR1 SGHRS, CDR2 YFSETQ. Trimming shortened V by 0 bases and J by 4 bases, and 7 bases separated the two germline ends. This CDR3 contains 14 residues. CDR3 loop: CASSLADGNEKLFF. In DNA form, the CDR3 reads TGCGCCAGCAGCTTGGCGGACGGTAATGAAAAACTGTTTTTT.

The chain uses TRBV14 and TRBJ2-3; 12 positions agree with TRBD2. The CDR3 totals 16 residues. J gave up 5 bases and V 5 bases, and 8 bases lay outside the gene matches. Germline V lookup: CDR1 SGHDN, CDR2 FVKESK. DNA of the CDR3: TGTGCCAGCAGCACTCGGGCGACTAGCGGGGGAGATACGCAGTATTTT. It codes for CASSTRATSGGDTQYF.

This chain joins TRBV10-3 and TRBJ1-6; D not certain. The germline V gene encodes CDR1 ENHRY and CDR2 SYGVKD. This CDR3 has 16 residues. Trimming removed 2 bases from V and 7 bases from J, with 15 bases in between. The CDR3 bases are TGTGCCATCAGTGAGCGCCTCGAAGGATGGAATTCACCCCTCCACTTT. It specifies CAISERLEGWNSPLHF.

This CDR3 reads CASSLDRTANYEQYF. CDR3 in DNA: TGTGCCAGCAGCTTGGATAGGACAGCCAACTACGAGCAGTACTTC. This chain links TRBV11-2 with TRBJ2-7, with D perhaps matching TRBD1 (6 bases). Trimming removed 3 bases at V and 3 bases at J, with 15 bases between. Germline V CDR1 and CDR2: SGHAT, FQNNGV. The CDR3 contains 15 residues.

This clonotype was observed many times. The J gene is TRBJ2-3, the V gene TRBV25-1, with 8 bases that match TRBD2. This CDR3 contains 16 residues. V lost 1 base, J lost 3 bases, and 6 bases stayed unmatched. Germline CDR1 MGHDK, CDR2 SYGVNS. For the CDR3, the DNA is TGTGCCAGCAGTGAATCACGGCGGGGGGTAACAGATACGCAGTATTTT. It specifies CASSESRRGVTDTQYF.